Described below is a single T cell receptor beta chain sequence and its context. Its antigen remains unknown. This specimen comes from a study of cytomegalovirus exposure and HLA in healthy donors. Whole-study findings and limits: In an earlier analysis, about 87% or about 30%: the productive usage of most TCR beta V segments. TCR association rates varied by HLA locus in a later analysis, with DRB1 highest and HLA-C lowest. In a later analysis, TCR beta V- and J-gene trimming showed a link to a missense DCLRE1C variant.

Between the trimmed V and J ends, which lost 4 bases and 9 bases, there was a span of 20 bases. The CDR3 is 16 residues long. Per germline, CDR1 SGDLS and CDR2 YYNGEE. PCR was performed using 60 Vbeta and 13 Jbeta primers. Assay: immunoSEQ multiplex PCR; the TCRdb copy retains only in-frame clones and omits some. The sample contains fewer than 350,000 clones, 70% to 90% of which appear only once. The receptor's source is a woman aged 18-35 years in good health and CMV-seronegative. Sequenced sample: PBMCs. V gene TRBV9 combines with J gene TRBJ1-6; D gene uncertain. The CDR3 loop is CASSPAQRLIRSPLHF. Written as DNA, the CDR3 is TGTGCCAGCAGCCCAGCCCAGCGGCTAATTCGTTCACCCCTCCACTTT.